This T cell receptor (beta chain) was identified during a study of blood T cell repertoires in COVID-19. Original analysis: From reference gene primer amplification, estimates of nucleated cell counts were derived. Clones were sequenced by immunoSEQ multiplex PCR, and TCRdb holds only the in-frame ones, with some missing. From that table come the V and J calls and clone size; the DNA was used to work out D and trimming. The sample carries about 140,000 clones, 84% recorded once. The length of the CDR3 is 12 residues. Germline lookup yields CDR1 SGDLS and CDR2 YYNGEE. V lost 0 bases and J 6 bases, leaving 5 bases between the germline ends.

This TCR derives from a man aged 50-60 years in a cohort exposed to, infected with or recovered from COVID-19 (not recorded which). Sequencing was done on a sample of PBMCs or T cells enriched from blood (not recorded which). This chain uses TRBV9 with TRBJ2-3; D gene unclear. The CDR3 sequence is CASSVALDTQYF. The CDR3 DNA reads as TGTGCCAGCAGCGTAGCTCTGGATACGCAGTATTTT.